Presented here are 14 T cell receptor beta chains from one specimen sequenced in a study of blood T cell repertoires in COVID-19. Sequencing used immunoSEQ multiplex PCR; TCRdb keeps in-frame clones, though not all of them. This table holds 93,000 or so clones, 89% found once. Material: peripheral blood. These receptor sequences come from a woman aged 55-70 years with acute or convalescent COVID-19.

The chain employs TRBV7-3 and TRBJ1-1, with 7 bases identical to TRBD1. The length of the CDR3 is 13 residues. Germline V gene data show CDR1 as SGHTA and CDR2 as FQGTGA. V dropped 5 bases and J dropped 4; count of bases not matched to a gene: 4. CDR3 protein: CASSPTGRTEAFF. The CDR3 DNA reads TGTGCCAGCAGCCCGACAGGGCGCACTGAAGCTTTCTTT.

CDR3 sequence reads: CATSPTGTTGELFF. In DNA form, the CDR3 reads TGTGCCACCAGCCCGACAGGAACCACCGGGGAGCTGTTTTTT. The chain is built from TRBV24-1 and TRBJ2-2, with D possibly matching TRBD1 (6 bases). With 7 bases removed from V and 4 bases from J, the gap between germline ends came to 12 bases. The CDR3 is 14 residues long. The germline CDR1 and CDR2 sequences are KGHDR and SFDVKD.

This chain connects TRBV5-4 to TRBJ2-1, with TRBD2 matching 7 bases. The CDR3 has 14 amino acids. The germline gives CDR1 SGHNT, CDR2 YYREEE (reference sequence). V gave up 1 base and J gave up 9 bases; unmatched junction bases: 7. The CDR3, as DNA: TGTGCCAGCAGCTTGTGGGAGGGAGTGGTTGAGCAGTTCTTC. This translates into CASSLWEGVVEQFF.

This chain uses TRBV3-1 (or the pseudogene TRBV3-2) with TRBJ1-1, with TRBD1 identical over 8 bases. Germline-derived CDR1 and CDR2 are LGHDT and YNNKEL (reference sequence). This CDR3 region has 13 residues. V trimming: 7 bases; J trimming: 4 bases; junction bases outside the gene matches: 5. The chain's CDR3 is CASTNTGGTEAFF. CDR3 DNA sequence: TGTGCCAGCACCAACACAGGGGGCACTGAAGCTTTCTTT.

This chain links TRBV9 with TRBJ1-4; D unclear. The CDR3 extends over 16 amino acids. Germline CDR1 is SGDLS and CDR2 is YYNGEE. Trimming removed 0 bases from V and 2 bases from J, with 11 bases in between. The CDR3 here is CASSVGPGSTNEKLFF. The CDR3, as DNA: TGTGCCAGCAGCGTAGGGCCGGGGAGCACTAATGAAAAACTGTTTTTT.

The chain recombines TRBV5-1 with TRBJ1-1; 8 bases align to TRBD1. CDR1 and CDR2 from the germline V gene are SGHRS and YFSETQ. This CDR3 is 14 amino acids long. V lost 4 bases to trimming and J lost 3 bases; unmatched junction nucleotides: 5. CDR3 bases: TGCGCCAGCAGCCTGGGACAGGCGTACACTGAAGCTTTCTTT. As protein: CASSLGQAYTEAFF.

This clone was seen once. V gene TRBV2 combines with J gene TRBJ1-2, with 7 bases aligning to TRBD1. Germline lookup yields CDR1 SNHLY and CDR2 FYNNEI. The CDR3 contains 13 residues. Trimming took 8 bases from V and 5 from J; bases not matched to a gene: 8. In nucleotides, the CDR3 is TGTGCCAGCCAGACAGGGCCGATTTATGGCTACACCTTC. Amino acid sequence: CASQTGPIYGYTF.

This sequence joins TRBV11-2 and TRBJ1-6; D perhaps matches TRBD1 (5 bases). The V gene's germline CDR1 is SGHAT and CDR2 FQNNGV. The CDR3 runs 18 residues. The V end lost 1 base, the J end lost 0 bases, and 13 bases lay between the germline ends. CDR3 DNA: TGTGCCAGCAGCTTAGGGGACTTATTGAGCTCCTATAATTCACCCCTCCACTTT. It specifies CASSLGDLLSSYNSPLHF.

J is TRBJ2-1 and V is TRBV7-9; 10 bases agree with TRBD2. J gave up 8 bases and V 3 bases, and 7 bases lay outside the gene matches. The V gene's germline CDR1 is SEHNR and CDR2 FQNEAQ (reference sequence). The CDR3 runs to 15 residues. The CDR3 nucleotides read TGTGCCAGCAGCTTGGCAGCGGGAGGGAACGATGAGCAGTTCTTC. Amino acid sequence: CASSLAAGGNDEQFF.

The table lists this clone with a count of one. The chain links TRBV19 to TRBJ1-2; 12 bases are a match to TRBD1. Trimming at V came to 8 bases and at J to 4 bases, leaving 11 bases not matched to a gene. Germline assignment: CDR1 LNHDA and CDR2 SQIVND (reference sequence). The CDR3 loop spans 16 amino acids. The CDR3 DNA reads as TGTGCCAGTCGCCCGGGACAGGGGGCGTTAGTCTATGGCTACACCTTC. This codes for CASRPGQGALVYGYTF.

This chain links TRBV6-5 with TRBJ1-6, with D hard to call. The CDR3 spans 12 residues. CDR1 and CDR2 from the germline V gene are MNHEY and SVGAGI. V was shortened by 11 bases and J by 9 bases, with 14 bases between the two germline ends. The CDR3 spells CALTLYGSPLHF. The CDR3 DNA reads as TGTGCCCTCACCCTATATGGTTCACCCCTCCACTTT.

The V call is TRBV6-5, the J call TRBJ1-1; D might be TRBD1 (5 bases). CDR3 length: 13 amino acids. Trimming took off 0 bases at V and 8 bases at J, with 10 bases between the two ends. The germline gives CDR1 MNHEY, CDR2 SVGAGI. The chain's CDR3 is CASSYSTNREAFF. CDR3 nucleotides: TGTGCCAGCAGTTACTCCACCAACAGGGAAGCTTTCTTT.

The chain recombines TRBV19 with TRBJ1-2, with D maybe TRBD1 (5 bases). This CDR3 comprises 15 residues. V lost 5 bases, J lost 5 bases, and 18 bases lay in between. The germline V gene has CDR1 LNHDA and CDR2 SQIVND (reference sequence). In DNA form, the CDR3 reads TGTGCCAGTAGTCTGCAGGGCACTCTAGGGTATGGCTACACCTTC. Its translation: CASSLQGTLGYGYTF.

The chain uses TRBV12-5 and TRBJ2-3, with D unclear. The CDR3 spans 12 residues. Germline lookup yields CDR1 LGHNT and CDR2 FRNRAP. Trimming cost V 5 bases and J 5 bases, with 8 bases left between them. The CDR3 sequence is CASGPNLDTQYF. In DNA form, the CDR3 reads TGTGCTAGTGGTCCAAACTTAGATACGCAGTATTTT.